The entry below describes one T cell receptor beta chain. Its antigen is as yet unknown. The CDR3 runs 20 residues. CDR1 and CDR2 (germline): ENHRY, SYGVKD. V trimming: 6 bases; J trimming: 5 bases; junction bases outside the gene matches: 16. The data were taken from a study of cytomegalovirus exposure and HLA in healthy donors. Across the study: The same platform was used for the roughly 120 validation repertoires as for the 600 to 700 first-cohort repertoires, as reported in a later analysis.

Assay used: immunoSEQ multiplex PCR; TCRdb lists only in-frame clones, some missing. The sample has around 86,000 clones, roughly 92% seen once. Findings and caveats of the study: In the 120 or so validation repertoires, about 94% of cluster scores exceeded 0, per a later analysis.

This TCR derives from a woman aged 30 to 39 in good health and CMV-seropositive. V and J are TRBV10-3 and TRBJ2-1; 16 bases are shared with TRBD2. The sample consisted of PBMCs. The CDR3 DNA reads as TGTGCCATCAGCCGGGGACTAGCGGGAGGGGGGCCTTTGAGTGACAATGAGCAGTTCTTC. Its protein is CAISRGLAGGGPLSDNEQFF.